A selection of T cell receptor beta chains follows, all from one sample in a study of cytomegalovirus exposure and HLA in healthy donors. Here immunoSEQ multiplex PCR was the method, and the copy in TCRdb shows in-frame clones only, minus some. The table shows 150,000 to 200,000 clones, with about 77% occurring only once. Sequenced input: PBMCs. Every receptor here comes from a man aged 55 to 70 in good health and CMV-seronegative. Both conserved end residues are part of each CDR3. Where a row states a size, it is once, few, many or the class of an expanded clone; other rows omit it.

CASSELLGGGGQPQHF	.	TRBV27	TRBJ1-5
CASSWLGGTNEKLFF	.	TRBV27	TRBJ1-4
CASRGAGGFDEQFF	.	TRBV7-2	TRBJ2-1
CASRARLAGGPQFF	.	TRBV7-8	TRBJ2-1
CASSLAEGNYGYPF	.	TRBV5-1	TRBJ1-2
CASSTTGGLEKLFF	.	TRBV19	TRBJ1-4
CASQTGTGQETQYF	.	TRBV5-1	TRBJ2-5
CASSQDITRVGTEAFF	.	TRBV4-2	TRBJ1-1
CSVGGSSNQPQHF	.	TRBV29-1	TRBJ1-5
CASRQSGFERGEQYF	.	TRBV5-1	TRBJ2-7
CASSLRGGEKLFF	few	TRBV5-4	TRBJ1-4
CASKGALETQYF	few	TRBV2	TRBJ2-5
CSARRGDTQYF	.	TRBV20-1	TRBJ2-3
CASTEQGADGYTF	.	TRBV6-5	TRBJ1-2
CSVDETGPGLAGGITDTQYF	.	TRBV29-1	TRBJ2-3
CASSRTGTGDYEQYF	.	TRBV6-1	TRBJ2-7
CASSFQTGSGYTF	.	TRBV28	TRBJ1-2
CASSEAGTGSYGYTF	few	TRBV6-1	TRBJ1-2
CASSILPQGGTDTQYF	.	TRBV6-4	TRBJ2-3
CSSSQGSGGELFF	.	TRBV29-1	TRBJ2-2
CASSVADSRTYEQYF	.	TRBV9	TRBJ2-7
CASSPPVPNFSGQFF	.	TRBV5-1	TRBJ2-1
CASSESGSGVRF	.	TRBV2	TRBJ2-7
CASSELYSPLHF	once	TRBV2	TRBJ1-6
CASSEGPISYEQYF	few	TRBV6-1	TRBJ2-7
CASSPFGGAGNEQFF	.	TRBV11-2	TRBJ2-1
CASTSMGGGGTEAFF	.	TRBV19	TRBJ1-1
CASSLWRRDTGELFF	.	TRBV7-2	TRBJ2-2
CASSLAVSSYEQYF	.	TRBV5-1	TRBJ2-7
CSVESTRAYEQFF	.	TRBV29-1	TRBJ2-1
CATQRGNTGELFF	.	TRBV5-1	TRBJ2-2
CAIRQGGNSPLHF	.	TRBV4-1	TRBJ1-6
CASGQSMNTEAFF	.	TRBV19	TRBJ1-1
CASSLATSADTQYF	.	TRBV7-2	TRBJ2-3
CASSESPGGSTDTQYF	.	TRBV10-1	TRBJ2-3
CASSQDYGENIQYF	.	TRBV4-3	TRBJ2-4
CASSYSNLRNSPLHF	.	TRBV6-5	TRBJ1-6
CASSVEENRGSYGYTF	.	TRBV9	TRBJ1-2
CASSVRVNTEAFF	.	TRBV2	TRBJ1-1
CASSLLGLDTGELFF	.	TRBV2	TRBJ2-2
CASSLSSRGQPQHF	.	TRBV5-6	TRBJ1-5
CASSSGGEETQYF	.	TRBV28	TRBJ2-5
CASSPGQGAYEQYF	once	TRBV5-1	TRBJ2-7
CASSPPGTSGKNIQYF	.	TRBV25-1	TRBJ2-4
CASSFRAQDFSGNTIYF	.	TRBV5-6	TRBJ1-3
CAWTGGSWEQYF	.	TRBV30	TRBJ2-5
CASSFGRGLAENTGELFF	once	TRBV11-2	TRBJ2-2
CASSVGADPGNTIYF	.	TRBV9	TRBJ1-3
CASSSTLSSYNEQFF	.	TRBV7-2	TRBJ2-1
CASSQDQGGGSYEQYF	.	TRBV4-3	TRBJ2-7
CASSQAGTGYEQYF	few	TRBV4-3	TRBJ2-7
CTSSQEAGAADTQYF	.	TRBV1	TRBJ2-3